These T cell receptor beta chains were read from a single sample in a study of TIL therapy for anti-PD-1-resistant metastatic lung cancer. The repertoire was sequenced with immunoSEQ multiplex PCR; TCRdb's copy has only in-frame clones and lacks some. This sample yields about 45,000 clones, of which 79% are seen a single time; more than 12% belongs to the top ten. Sequenced material: blood, taken at baseline. Receptor source: a man aged 65 to 85 with non-small cell lung cancer. Each CDR3 is given with its conserved first and last residue. Each record gives: V gene, clone size, J gene, D gene, CDR3 DNA, CDR3 protein. A D gene is named only where the DNA matches it firmly. Clone size appears in some rows only: once, few, many, or a class for an expanded clone.

V: TRBV6-6
size: .
J: TRBJ2-7
D: TRBD1
DNA: TGTGCCAGCAGTACCTGGACAGGGGGCGTGCAGTACTTC
CDR3: CASSTWTGGVQYF

V: TRBV28
size: few
J: TRBJ1-2
D: .
DNA: TGTGCCAGCAGGTCGGGACTCCCAGGAGGCTACACCTTC
CDR3: CASRSGLPGGYTF

V: TRBV9
size: .
J: TRBJ2-3
D: .
DNA: TGTGCCAGCACCCCTGGGGGAAGGAGGGGCACAGATACGCAGTATTTT
CDR3: CASTPGGRRGTDTQYF

V: TRBV7-9
size: .
J: TRBJ1-1
D: TRBD1
DNA: TGTGCCAGCAGCCCGGCGCAGGGGGGCACTGAAGCTTTCTTT
CDR3: CASSPAQGGTEAFF

V: TRBV28
size: .
J: TRBJ2-4
D: .
DNA: TGTGCCAGCAGTTCTTTCAGAGCCAAAAACATTCAGTACTTC
CDR3: CASSSFRAKNIQYF

V: TRBV28
size: few
J: TRBJ2-7
D: .
DNA: TGTGCCAGCAGTTTACAGTCATGGCACTACGAGCAGTACTTC
CDR3: CASSLQSWHYEQYF

V: TRBV29-1
size: .
J: TRBJ2-5
D: .
DNA: TGCAGCGTTGACCCCGACAAGGGTTTTGGGACCCAGTACTTC
CDR3: CSVDPDKGFGTQYF

V: TRBV25-1
size: .
J: TRBJ1-2
D: TRBD1
DNA: TGTGCCAGCAGTGAATATAGATCAGGGGGCGGCTATGGCTACACCTTC
CDR3: CASSEYRSGGGYGYTF

V: TRBV2
size: .
J: TRBJ2-1
D: TRBD1
DNA: TGTGCCAGCAGTGAAGGGACAGGGTACAATGAGCAGTTCTTC
CDR3: CASSEGTGYNEQFF

V: TRBV6-5
size: few
J: TRBJ1-5
D: .
DNA: TGTGCCAGCAAAAGCAGGGGACCCATCAGGCCCCAGCATTTT
CDR3: CASKSRGPIRPQHF

V: TRBV5-6
size: .
J: TRBJ2-1
D: TRBD2
DNA: TGTGCCAGCAGCTTGGAGGGTAGCGGGACTTTCTCCTACAATGAGCAGTTCTTC
CDR3: CASSLEGSGTFSYNEQFF

V: TRBV7-9
size: .
J: TRBJ2-2
D: TRBD2
DNA: TGTGCCAGCAGCTTAGACCTAGCGGGAGGGGCCGGGGAGCTGTTTTTT
CDR3: CASSLDLAGGAGELFF

V: TRBV20-1
size: medium-sized
J: TRBJ2-3
D: .
DNA: TGCAGTGCTTTGTATGATACGCAGTATTTT
CDR3: CSALYDTQYF

V: TRBV9
size: .
J: TRBJ1-2
D: TRBD1
DNA: TGTGCCAGCAGACCTGGGACAGGTGGAGGAGGCTATGGCTACACCTTC
CDR3: CASRPGTGGGGYGYTF

V: TRBV27
size: many
J: TRBJ2-7
D: TRBD2
DNA: TGTGCCAGCAGTTTTACAACTAGCGGGAGTAACGAGCAGTACTTC
CDR3: CASSFTTSGSNEQYF

V: TRBV11-1
size: .
J: TRBJ1-1
D: TRBD1
DNA: TGTGCCAGCAGCACCGGACCGGGACAGCTGAACACTGAAGCTTTCTTT
CDR3: CASSTGPGQLNTEAFF

V: TRBV9
size: .
J: TRBJ2-7
D: .
DNA: TGTGCCAGCAGCGTCGAAGACGGATTCTACGAGCAGTACTTC
CDR3: CASSVEDGFYEQYF

V: TRBV14
size: once
J: TRBJ2-5
D: .
DNA: TGTGCCAGCAGCCATCCGACTAGGGGACAAGAGACCCAGTACTTC
CDR3: CASSHPTRGQETQYF

V: TRBV7-6
size: few
J: TRBJ2-2
D: .
DNA: TGTGCCAGCAGTCGACAGACAGGGAACACCGGGGAGCTGTTTTTT
CDR3: CASSRQTGNTGELFF

V: TRBV10-1
size: few
J: TRBJ1-5
D: .
DNA: TGCGCCAGCAGTGAGTCATGCAGGGGCAATCAGCCCCAGCATTTT
CDR3: CASSESCRGNQPQHF

V: TRBV19
size: .
J: TRBJ2-7
D: TRBD1
DNA: TGTGCCAGTAGTGGAGTTGGGACAGGGGCCAACGAGCAGTACTTC
CDR3: CASSGVGTGANEQYF

V: TRBV28
size: .
J: TRBJ2-3
D: .
DNA: TGTGCCAGCAGTCCGCCGTTTTCGGGCGGAGATACGCAGTATTTT
CDR3: CASSPPFSGGDTQYF

V: TRBV7-7
size: .
J: TRBJ2-1
D: TRBD2
DNA: TGTGCCAGCAGCTTAGGGGAGGGCGTGGGGGAGCAGTTCTTC
CDR3: CASSLGEGVGEQFF

V: TRBV4-3
size: .
J: TRBJ2-2
D: .
DNA: TGCGCCAGCAGCCAAGATCTGACCGGTCGCAATACCGGGGAGCTGTTTTTT
CDR3: CASSQDLTGRNTGELFF

V: TRBV18
size: once
J: TRBJ2-7
D: TRBD2
DNA: TGTGCCAGCTCACCTACTAACAGCGGGAGAATCTACGAGCAGTACTTC
CDR3: CASSPTNSGRIYEQYF

V: TRBV28
size: .
J: TRBJ2-7
D: TRBD2
DNA: TGTGCCAGCAGTTTCGATAGCGGGAGCTCCTACGAGCAGTACTTC
CDR3: CASSFDSGSSYEQYF

V: TRBV29-1
size: few
J: TRBJ2-7
D: .
DNA: TGCAGCGCCCCACAGGGAAACGAGCAGTACTTC
CDR3: CSAPQGNEQYF

V: TRBV9
size: .
J: TRBJ1-1
D: .
DNA: TGTGCCAGCAGCGTATTAATGAACACTGAAGCTTTCTTT
CDR3: CASSVLMNTEAFF

V: TRBV19
size: .
J: TRBJ2-7
D: TRBD2
DNA: TGTGCCAGTAGTATTGCGGGAGTAGGGAACCACGAGCAGTACTTC
CDR3: CASSIAGVGNHEQYF

V: TRBV5-1
size: .
J: TRBJ2-7
D: TRBD1
DNA: TGCGCCAGCAGCACATCCGGGACAGGGCGCTCCTACGAGCAGTACTTC
CDR3: CASSTSGTGRSYEQYF

V: TRBV27
size: once
J: TRBJ2-6
D: .
DNA: TGTGCCAGCAGGCGGGACAGCCAACGAATCTCTGGGGCCAACGTCCTGACTTTC
CDR3: CASRRDSQRISGANVLTF

V: TRBV6-1
size: .
J: TRBJ1-5
D: TRBD1
DNA: TGTGCCAGCAGTGACAGGGGGGCGGTGTATAGCAATCAGCCCCAGCATTTT
CDR3: CASSDRGAVYSNQPQHF

V: TRBV5-1
size: .
J: TRBJ2-7
D: TRBD2
DNA: TGCGCCAGCAGCCGGGGGACTAGCGGGACCGGCTCCTACGAGCAGTACTTC
CDR3: CASSRGTSGTGSYEQYF

V: TRBV7-2
size: .
J: TRBJ1-1
D: .
DNA: TGTGCCAGCAGCTTAGATCAGGGGAGGGCCACTGAAGCTTTCTTT
CDR3: CASSLDQGRATEAFF

V: TRBV4-1
size: .
J: TRBJ2-7
D: TRBD2
DNA: TGCGCCAGCAGCCAGGGGGGAGCGGGAGTAGGTTACGAGCAGTACTTC
CDR3: CASSQGGAGVGYEQYF

V: TRBV7-2
size: few
J: TRBJ2-7
D: .
DNA: TGTGCCAGCAGCTCCCAGTCCGGCAGCTCCTACGAGCAGTACTTC
CDR3: CASSSQSGSSYEQYF

V: TRBV6-6
size: .
J: TRBJ2-2
D: .
DNA: TGTGCCAGCAGTTACGGAGGCGCCGGGGAGCTGTTTTTT
CDR3: CASSYGGAGELFF

V: TRBV5-4
size: few
J: TRBJ2-3
D: TRBD1
DNA: TGTGCCAGCAGCTTGGACAGGGGGAACACAGATACGCAGTATTTT
CDR3: CASSLDRGNTDTQYF

V: TRBV27
size: .
J: TRBJ2-2
D: TRBD1
DNA: TGTGCCAGCCGTTGGGGAAACAGGGGGCATCAGAACACCGGGGAGCTGTTTTTT
CDR3: CASRWGNRGHQNTGELFF

V: TRBV28
size: .
J: TRBJ2-7
D: .
DNA: TGTGCCAGCAGTTCGACTAGTCGCGAGCAGTACTTC
CDR3: CASSSTSREQYF

V: TRBV10-2
size: .
J: TRBJ1-1
D: .
DNA: TGCGCCAGCAGTGAATGGGGGACGGAGACTGAAGCTTTCTTT
CDR3: CASSEWGTETEAFF

V: TRBV2
size: .
J: TRBJ2-4
D: TRBD1
DNA: TGTGCCAGCAGTGCCGGAGGGACAGGACTCCAAAACATTCAGTACTTC
CDR3: CASSAGGTGLQNIQYF

V: TRBV29-1
size: .
J: TRBJ1-3
D: .
DNA: TGCAGCGTTTCTGAGGGTGGAAACACCATATATTTT
CDR3: CSVSEGGNTIYF

V: TRBV25-1
size: .
J: TRBJ1-4
D: TRBD1
DNA: TGTGCCAGCAGTGACCCGGGACAGACAGATGAAAAACTGTTTTTT
CDR3: CASSDPGQTDEKLFF

V: TRBV9
size: .
J: TRBJ2-3
D: TRBD2
DNA: TGTGCCAGCAGCACTCCTAGACTAGCGGGGGGCACAGATACGCAGTATTTT
CDR3: CASSTPRLAGGTDTQYF

V: TRBV19
size: .
J: TRBJ1-5
D: .
DNA: TGTGCCAGTAGTATAGTTGCAGGGCCGCCTCAGCCCCAGCATTTT
CDR3: CASSIVAGPPQPQHF

V: TRBV10-3
size: .
J: TRBJ2-7
D: .
DNA: TGTGCCATCAGTGAGTCCCGGGGAACCTACGAGCAGTACTTC
CDR3: CAISESRGTYEQYF

V: TRBV28
size: .
J: TRBJ1-1
D: TRBD1
DNA: TGTGCCAGCAGTCTTAGGGACAGGGGGTACACTGAAGCTTTCTTT
CDR3: CASSLRDRGYTEAFF

V: TRBV6-1
size: .
J: TRBJ1-1
D: .
DNA: TGTGCCAGCAGTGCAGGGAAGACTGAAGCTTTCTTT
CDR3: CASSAGKTEAFF